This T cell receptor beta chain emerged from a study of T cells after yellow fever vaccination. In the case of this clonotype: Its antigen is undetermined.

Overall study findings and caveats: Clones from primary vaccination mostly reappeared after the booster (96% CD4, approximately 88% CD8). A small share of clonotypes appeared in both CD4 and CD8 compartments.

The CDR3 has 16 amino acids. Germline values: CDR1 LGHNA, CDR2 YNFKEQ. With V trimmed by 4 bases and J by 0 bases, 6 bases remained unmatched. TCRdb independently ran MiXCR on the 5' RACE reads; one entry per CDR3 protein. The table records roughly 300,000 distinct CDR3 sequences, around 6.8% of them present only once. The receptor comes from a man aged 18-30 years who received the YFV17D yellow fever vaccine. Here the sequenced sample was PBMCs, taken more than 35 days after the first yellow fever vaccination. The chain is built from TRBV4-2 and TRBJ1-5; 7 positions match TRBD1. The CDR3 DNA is TGTGCCAGCAGCCCACTACAGGGGAATAGCAATCAGCCCCAGCATTTT. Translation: CASSPLQGNSNQPQHF.